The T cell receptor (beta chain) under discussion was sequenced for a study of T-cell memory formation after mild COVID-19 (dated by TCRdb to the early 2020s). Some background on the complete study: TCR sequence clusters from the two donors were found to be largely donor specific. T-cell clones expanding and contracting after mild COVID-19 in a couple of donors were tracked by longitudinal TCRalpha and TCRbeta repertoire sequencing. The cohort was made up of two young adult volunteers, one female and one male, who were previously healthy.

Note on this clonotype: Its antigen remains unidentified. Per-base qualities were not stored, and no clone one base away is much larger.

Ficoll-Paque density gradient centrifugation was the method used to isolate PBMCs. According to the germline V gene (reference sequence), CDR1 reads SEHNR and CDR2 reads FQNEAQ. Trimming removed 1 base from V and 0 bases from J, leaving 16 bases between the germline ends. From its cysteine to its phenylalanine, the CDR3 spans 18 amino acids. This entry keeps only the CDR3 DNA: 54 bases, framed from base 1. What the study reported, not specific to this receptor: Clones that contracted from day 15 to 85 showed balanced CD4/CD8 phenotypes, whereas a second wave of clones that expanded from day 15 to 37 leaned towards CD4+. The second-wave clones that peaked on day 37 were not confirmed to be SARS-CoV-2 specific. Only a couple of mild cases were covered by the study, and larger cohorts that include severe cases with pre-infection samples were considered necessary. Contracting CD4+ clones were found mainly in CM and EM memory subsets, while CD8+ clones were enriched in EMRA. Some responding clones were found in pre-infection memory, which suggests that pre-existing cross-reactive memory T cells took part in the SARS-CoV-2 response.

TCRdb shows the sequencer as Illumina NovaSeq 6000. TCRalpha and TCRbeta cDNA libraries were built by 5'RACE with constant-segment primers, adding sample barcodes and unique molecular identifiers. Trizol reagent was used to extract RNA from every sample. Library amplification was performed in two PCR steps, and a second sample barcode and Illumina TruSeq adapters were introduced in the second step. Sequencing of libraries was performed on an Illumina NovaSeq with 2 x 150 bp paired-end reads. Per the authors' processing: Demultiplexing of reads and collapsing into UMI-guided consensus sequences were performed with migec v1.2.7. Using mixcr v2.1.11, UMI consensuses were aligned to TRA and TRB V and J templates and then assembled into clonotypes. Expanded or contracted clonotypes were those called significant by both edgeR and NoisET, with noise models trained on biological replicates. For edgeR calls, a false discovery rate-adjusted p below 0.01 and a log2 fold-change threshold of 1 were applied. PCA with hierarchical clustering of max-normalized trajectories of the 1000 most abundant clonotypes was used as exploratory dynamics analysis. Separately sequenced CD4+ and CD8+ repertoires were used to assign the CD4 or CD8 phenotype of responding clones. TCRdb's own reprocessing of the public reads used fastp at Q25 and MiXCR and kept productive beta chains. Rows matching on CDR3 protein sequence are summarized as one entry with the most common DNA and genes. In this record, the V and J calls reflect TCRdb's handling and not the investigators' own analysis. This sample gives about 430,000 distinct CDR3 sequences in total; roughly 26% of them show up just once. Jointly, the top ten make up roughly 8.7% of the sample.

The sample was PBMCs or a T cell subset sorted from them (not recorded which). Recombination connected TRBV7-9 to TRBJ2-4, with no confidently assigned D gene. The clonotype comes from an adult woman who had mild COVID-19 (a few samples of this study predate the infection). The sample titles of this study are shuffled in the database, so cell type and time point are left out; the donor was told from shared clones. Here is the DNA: TGTGCCAGCAGCTTAGTTCTGCCGGGCAGCCTAGCCAAAAACATTCAGTACTTC. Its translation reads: CASSLVLPGSLAKNIQYF. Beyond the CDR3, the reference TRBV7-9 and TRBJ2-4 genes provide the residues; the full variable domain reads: DTGVSQNPRHKITKRGQNVTFRCDPISEHNRLYWYRQTLGQGPEFLTYFQNEAQLEKSRLLSDRFSAERPKGSFSTLEIQRTEQGDSAMYLCASSLVLPGSLAKNIQYFGAGTRLSVL.